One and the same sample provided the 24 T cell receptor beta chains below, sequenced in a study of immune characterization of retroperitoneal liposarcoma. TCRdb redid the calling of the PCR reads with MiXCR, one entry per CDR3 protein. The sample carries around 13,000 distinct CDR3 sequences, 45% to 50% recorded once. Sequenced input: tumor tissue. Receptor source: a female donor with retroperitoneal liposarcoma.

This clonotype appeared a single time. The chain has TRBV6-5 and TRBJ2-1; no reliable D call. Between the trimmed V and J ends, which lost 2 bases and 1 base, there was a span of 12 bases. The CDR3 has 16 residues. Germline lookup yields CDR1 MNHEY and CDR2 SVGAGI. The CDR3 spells CASSYTQESSYNEQFF. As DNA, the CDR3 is TGTGCCAGCAGTTACACCCAAGAGTCGTCCTACAATGAGCAGTTCTTC.

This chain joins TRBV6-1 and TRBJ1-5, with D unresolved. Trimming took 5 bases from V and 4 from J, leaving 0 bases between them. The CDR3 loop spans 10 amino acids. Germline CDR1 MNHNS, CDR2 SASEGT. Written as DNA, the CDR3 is TGTGCCAGCAGTAATCAGCCCCAGCATTTT. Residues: CASSNQPQHF.

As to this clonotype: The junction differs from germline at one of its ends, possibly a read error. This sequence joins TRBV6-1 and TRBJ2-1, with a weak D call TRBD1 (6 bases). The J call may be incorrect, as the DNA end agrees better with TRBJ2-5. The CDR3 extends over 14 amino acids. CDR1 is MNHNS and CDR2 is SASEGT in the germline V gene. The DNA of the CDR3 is TGTGCCCGCAGTCCCTTGGGGGCTACGGAGACCCAGTACTTC. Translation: CARSPLGATETQYF.

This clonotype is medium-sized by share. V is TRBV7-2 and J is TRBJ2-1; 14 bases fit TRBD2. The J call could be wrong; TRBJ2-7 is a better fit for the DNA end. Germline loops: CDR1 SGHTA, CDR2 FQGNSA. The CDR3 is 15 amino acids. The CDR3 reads CASSQGLAGANEQYF. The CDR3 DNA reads TGTGCCAGCAGCCAGGGACTAGCGGGAGCCAATGAGCAGTACTTC.

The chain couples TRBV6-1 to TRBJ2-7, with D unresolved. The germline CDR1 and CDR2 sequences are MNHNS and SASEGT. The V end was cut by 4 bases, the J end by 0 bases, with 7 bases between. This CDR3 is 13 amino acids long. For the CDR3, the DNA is TGTGCCAGCAGTGCGCGCAGCTCCTACGAGCAGTACTTC. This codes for CASSARSSYEQYF.

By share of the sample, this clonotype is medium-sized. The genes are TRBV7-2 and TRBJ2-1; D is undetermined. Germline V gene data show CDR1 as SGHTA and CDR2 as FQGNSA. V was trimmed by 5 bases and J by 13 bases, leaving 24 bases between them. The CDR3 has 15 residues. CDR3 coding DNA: TGTGCCAGCAGCCATGCCGCGGCAGTCCAAGAGACCCAGTTCTTC. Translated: CASSHAAAVQETQFF.

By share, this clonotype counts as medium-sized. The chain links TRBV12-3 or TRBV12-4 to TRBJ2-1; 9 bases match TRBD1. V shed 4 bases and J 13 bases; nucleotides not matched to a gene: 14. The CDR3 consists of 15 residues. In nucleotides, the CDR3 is TGTGCCAGCAGTTGGGGGGACAGGGAGTCTGAGACCCAGTTCTTC. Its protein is CASSWGDRESETQFF.

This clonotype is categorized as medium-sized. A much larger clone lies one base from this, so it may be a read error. The CDR3 sequence is CASSLVAGAIYNEQYF. The DNA for the CDR3 is TGTGCCAGCAGTTTAGTAGCGGGTGCAATATACAATGAGCAGTACTTC. The gene calls are TRBV27 and TRBJ2-1, with 7 positions matching TRBD2. The J call is in doubt because the DNA end fits TRBJ2-7 better. The CDR3 is made up of 16 amino acids. Looked up from germline, CDR1 is MNHEY and CDR2 is SMNVEV (reference sequence).

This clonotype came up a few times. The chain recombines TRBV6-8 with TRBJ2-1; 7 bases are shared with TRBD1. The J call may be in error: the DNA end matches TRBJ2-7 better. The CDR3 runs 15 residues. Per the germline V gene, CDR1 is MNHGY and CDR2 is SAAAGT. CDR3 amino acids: CATKRGQVPSDEQYF. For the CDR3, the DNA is TGTGCCACAAAAAGGGGGCAGGTCCCCTCGGATGAGCAGTACTTC.

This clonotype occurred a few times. The CDR3 bases are TGTGCCACCGCGGGATTCAACAATGAGCAGTACTTC. Residues: CATAGFNNEQYF. The chain recombines TRBV6-5 with TRBJ2-1, with D maybe TRBD2 (6 bases). The end of the DNA aligns better with TRBJ2-7, so the J call may be wrong. Per the germline V gene, CDR1 is MNHEY and CDR2 is SVGAGI. The CDR3 contains 12 residues.

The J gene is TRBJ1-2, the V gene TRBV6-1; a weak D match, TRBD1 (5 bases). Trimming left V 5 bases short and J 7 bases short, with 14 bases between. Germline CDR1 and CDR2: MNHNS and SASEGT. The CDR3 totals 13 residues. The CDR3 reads CASSLTETGGYTF. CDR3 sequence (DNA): TGTGCCAGCAGTTTGACAGAAACCGGTGGCTACACCTTC.

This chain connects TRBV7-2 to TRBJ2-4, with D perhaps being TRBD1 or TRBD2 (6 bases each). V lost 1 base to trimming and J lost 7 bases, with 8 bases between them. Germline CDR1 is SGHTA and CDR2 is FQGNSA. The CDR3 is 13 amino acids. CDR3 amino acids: CASSLGGANIQYF. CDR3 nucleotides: TGTGCCAGCAGCTTAGGGGGGGCGAACATTCAGTACTTC. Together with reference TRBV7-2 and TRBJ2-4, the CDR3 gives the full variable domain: GAGVSQSPSNKVTEKGKDVELRCDPISGHTALYWYRQSLGQGLEFLIYFQGNSAPDKSGLPSDRFSAERTGGSVSTLTIQRTQQEDSAVYLCASSLGGANIQYFGAGTRLSVL.

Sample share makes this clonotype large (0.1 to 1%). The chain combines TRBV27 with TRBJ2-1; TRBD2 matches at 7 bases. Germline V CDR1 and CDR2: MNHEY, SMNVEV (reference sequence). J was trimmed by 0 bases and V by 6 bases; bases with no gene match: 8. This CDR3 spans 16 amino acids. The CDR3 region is CASRMRPGGSYNEQFF. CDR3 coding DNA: TGTGCCAGCAGAATGCGCCCGGGGGGCTCCTACAATGAGCAGTTCTTC.

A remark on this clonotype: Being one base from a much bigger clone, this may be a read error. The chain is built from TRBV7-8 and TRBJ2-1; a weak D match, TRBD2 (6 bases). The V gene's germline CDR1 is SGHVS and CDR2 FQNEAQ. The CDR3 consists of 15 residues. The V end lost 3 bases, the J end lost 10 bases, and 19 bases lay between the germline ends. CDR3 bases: TGTGCCAGCAGCTTCCGACAGCGGGCGAACTACGAGCAGTTCTTC. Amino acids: CASSFRQRANYEQFF.

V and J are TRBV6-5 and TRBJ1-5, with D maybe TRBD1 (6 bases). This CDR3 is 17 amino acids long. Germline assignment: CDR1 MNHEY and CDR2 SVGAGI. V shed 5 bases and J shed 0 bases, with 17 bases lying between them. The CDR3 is CASSEYGGQISNQPQHF. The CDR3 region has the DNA TGTGCCAGCAGTGAATACGGGGGCCAGATTAGCAATCAGCCCCAGCATTTT.

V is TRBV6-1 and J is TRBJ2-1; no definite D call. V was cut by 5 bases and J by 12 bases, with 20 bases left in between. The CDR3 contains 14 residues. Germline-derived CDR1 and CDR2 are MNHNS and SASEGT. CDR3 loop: CASSNGYGSEGQFF. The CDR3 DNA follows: TGTGCCAGCAGTAATGGGTACGGATCGGAAGGGCAGTTCTTC.

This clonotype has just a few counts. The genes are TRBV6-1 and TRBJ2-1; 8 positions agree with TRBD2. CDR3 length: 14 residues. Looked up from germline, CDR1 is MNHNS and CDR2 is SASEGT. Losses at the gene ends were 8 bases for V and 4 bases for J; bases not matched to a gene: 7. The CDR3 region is CASWRAGGYNEQFF. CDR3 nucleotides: TGTGCCAGCTGGAGGGCGGGGGGATACAATGAGCAGTTCTTC.

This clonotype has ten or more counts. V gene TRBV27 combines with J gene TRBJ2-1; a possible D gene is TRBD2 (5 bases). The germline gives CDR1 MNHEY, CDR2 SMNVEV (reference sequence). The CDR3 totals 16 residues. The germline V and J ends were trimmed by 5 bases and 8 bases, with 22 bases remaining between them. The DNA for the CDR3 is TGTGCCAGCAGTCCCCTCCGGGAACCAACCTGGGATGAGCAGTTCTTC. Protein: CASSPLREPTWDEQFF.

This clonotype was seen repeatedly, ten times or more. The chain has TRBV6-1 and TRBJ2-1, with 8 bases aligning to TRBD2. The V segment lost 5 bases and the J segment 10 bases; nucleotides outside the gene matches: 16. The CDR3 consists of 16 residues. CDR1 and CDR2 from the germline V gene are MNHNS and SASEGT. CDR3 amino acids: CASSRTGTRGDYEQFF. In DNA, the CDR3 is TGTGCCAGCAGTCGTACCGGGACTAGGGGAGATTACGAGCAGTTCTTC.

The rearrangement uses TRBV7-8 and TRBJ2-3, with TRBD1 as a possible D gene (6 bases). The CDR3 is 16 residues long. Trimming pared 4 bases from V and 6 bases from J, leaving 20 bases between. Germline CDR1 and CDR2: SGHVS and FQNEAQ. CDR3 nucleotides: TGTGCCAGCAGCTACCCCCGGGACAAGCCCACGGATACGCAGTATTTT. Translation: CASSYPRDKPTDTQYF. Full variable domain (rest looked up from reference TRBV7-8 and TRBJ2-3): GAGVSQSPRYKVAKRGQDVALRCDPISGHVSLFWYQQALGQGPEFLTYFQNEAQLDKSGLPSDRFFAERPEGSVSTLKIQRTQQEDSAVYLCASSYPRDKPTDTQYFGPGTRLTVL.

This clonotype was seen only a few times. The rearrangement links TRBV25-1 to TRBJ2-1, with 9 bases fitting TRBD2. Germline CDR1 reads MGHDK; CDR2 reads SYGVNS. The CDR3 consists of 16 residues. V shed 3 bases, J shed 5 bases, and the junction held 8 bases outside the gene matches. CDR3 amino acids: CASSDNSRLADNEQFF. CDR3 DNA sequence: TGTGCCAGCAGTGACAATTCTCGACTAGCGGACAATGAGCAGTTCTTC.

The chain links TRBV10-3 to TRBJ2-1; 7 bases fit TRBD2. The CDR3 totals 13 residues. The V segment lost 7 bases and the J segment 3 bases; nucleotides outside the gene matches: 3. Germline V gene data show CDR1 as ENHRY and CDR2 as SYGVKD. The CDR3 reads CAINGEGYNEQFF. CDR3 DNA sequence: TGTGCCATCAACGGGGAGGGCTACAATGAGCAGTTCTTC.

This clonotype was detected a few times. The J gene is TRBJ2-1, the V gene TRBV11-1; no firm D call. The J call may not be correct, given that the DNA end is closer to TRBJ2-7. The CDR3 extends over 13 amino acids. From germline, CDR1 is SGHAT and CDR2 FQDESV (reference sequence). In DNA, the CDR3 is TGTGCCAGCAGCTCGGTATCACCGGGTGAGCAGTACTTC. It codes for CASSSVSPGEQYF.

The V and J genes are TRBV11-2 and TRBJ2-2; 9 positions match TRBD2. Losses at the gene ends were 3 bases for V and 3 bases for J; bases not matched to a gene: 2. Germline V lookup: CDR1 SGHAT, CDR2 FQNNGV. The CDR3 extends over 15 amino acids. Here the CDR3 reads CASSFTSGHTGELFF. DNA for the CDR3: TGTGCCAGCAGCTTTACTAGCGGGCACACCGGGGAGCTGTTTTTT.